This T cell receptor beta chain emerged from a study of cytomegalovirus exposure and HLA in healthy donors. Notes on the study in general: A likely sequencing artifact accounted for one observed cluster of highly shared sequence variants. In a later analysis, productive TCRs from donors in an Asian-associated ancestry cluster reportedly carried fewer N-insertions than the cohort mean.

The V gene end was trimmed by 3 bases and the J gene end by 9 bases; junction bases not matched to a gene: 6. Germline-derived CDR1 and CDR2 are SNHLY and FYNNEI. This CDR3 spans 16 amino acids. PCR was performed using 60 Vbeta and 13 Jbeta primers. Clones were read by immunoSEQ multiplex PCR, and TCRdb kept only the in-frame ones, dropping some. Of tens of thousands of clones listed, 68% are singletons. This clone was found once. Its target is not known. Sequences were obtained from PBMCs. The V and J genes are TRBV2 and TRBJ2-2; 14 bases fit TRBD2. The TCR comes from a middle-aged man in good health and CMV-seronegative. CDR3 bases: TGTGCCAGCAGTGACCGACTAGCGGGGGGGCCCCGGGAGCTGTTTTTT. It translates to CASSDRLAGGPRELFF.